A single sample is the source of the 17 T cell receptor beta chains below, sequenced in a study of blood T cells in healthy people across ages. Alongside a J-beta primer mix, a sample-barcoded 5' primer served in a second PCR lasting 7 to 11 cycles. TCRdb called the 5' RACE reads again in MiXCR, with one record for every CDR3 protein. The top ten clones hold 7% to 9.5% of a sample with around 1,500,000 distinct CDR3 sequences, around 39% of them seen once. The sequenced sample was blood. The receptors here all came from a woman between 18 and 29 years old in good health.

The chain combines TRBV5-1 with TRBJ2-3; D is perhaps TRBD2 (6 bases). CDR3 size: 13 residues. Trimming removed 7 bases at V and 1 base at J, with 10 bases between. CDR1 and CDR2 from the germline V gene are SGHRS and YFSETQ. CDR3 sequence reads: CASAREGTDTQYF. DNA of the CDR3: TGCGCCAGCGCCAGGGAGGGCACAGATACGCAGTATTTT.

J is TRBJ2-7 and V is TRBV6-5; possibly TRBD1 or TRBD2 for D (5 bases each). Trimming left V 0 bases short and J 3 bases short, with 15 bases between. Per the germline V gene, CDR1 is MNHEY and CDR2 is SVGAGI. The CDR3 has 16 amino acids. CDR3 sequence: CASSYSIGERGYEQYF. In DNA, the CDR3 is TGTGCCAGCAGTTACTCGATTGGGGAGAGGGGCTACGAGCAGTACTTC.

This chain uses TRBV7-9 with TRBJ2-1; 8 nucleotides match TRBD1. The CDR3 is 16 amino acids. Per germline, CDR1 SEHNR and CDR2 FQNEAQ (reference sequence). V gave up 1 base and J gave up 10 bases; unmatched junction bases: 12. The CDR3 region has the DNA TGTGCCAGCAGCTTAGTGGTGACAGGGGTCATCGACGAGCAGTTCTTC. It translates to CASSLVVTGVIDEQFF. Based on the CDR3 plus reference TRBV7-9 and TRBJ2-1, the full variable domain is DTGVSQNPRHKITKRGQNVTFRCDPISEHNRLYWYRQTLGQGPEFLTYFQNEAQLEKSRLLSDRFSAERPKGSFSTLEIQRTEQGDSAMYLCASSLVVTGVIDEQFFGPGTRLTVL.

This clonotype showed up just once. The chain uses TRBV7-9 and TRBJ2-1, with D possibly matching TRBD2 (5 bases). Germline lookup yields CDR1 SEHNR and CDR2 FQNEAQ (reference sequence). V was shortened by 5 bases and J by 0 bases, with 14 bases between the two germline ends. CDR3 length: 16 residues. The CDR3 DNA follows: TGTGCCAGCAGCCCCGAGGGTAGCACCTCCTACAATGAGCAGTTCTTC. Protein sequence: CASSPEGSTSYNEQFF.

The rearrangement links TRBV27 to TRBJ2-1; 9 nucleotides line up with TRBD1. The germline V gene has CDR1 MNHEY and CDR2 SMNVEV (reference sequence). V was pared by 5 bases and J by 6 bases, with 14 bases of the junction left unmatched. CDR3 size: 17 residues. The CDR3 here is CASSGPLRDRVSNEQFF. In DNA, the CDR3 is TGTGCCAGCAGTGGCCCTCTCCGGGACAGGGTGTCCAATGAGCAGTTCTTC.

V is TRBV2 and J is TRBJ2-1; weak D call: TRBD1 (5 bases). Germline assignment: CDR1 SNHLY and CDR2 FYNNEI. The length of the CDR3 is 13 residues. V was pared by 3 bases and J by 5 bases, with 8 bases between. CDR3 bases: TGTGCCAGCAGTGATGGACAAAACAATGAGCAGTTCTTC. It is translated as CASSDGQNNEQFF.

This chain links TRBV12-3 or TRBV12-4 with TRBJ1-2; D remains unclear. Trimming shortened V by 3 bases and J by 4 bases, and 15 bases separated the two germline ends. The CDR3 contains 15 residues. The chain's CDR3 is CASSFSPGNTYGYTF. The CDR3 bases are TGTGCCAGCAGTTTTAGTCCTGGGAACACCTATGGCTACACCTTC.

Written as DNA, the CDR3 is TGTGCCAGCAGTTACTCAAAAGAGGCCCCGGTGAGCTCCTACAATGAGCAGTTCTTC. It encodes CASSYSKEAPVSSYNEQFF. This rearrangement joins TRBV6-2 or TRBV6-3 to TRBJ2-1; no reliable D call. The CDR3 is 19 amino acids. Deletions cut 0 bases from V and 0 bases from J, with 18 bases between. CDR1 and CDR2 (germline): MNHEY, SVGEGT.

The chain is built from TRBV19 and TRBJ1-2; possibly TRBD1 for D (5 bases). Germline V lookup: CDR1 LNHDA, CDR2 SQIVND (reference sequence). V was cut by 6 bases and J by 7 bases, with 15 bases left in between. The CDR3 consists of 13 residues. CDR3 sequence (DNA): TGTGCCAGTAGCAAAGAAGGGGCGCGTGGCTACACCTTC. Encoded protein: CASSKEGARGYTF.

The V gene is TRBV20-1, the J gene TRBJ2-1; TRBD2 agrees at 9 bases. Germline trimming cut 3 bases from V and 9 bases from J; bases unmatched to any gene: 9. CDR3 length: 14 residues. Germline V gene data show CDR1 as DFQATT and CDR2 as SNEGSKA (reference sequence). This CDR3 is CSASTSGFTFEQFF. Written as DNA, the CDR3 is TGCAGTGCTAGCACTAGCGGGTTTACCTTTGAGCAGTTCTTC.

J is TRBJ2-1 and V is TRBV7-9; a possible D gene is TRBD2 (5 bases). The CDR3 has 16 amino acids. Trimming took off 5 bases at V and 3 bases at J, with 17 bases between the two ends. Germline values: CDR1 SEHNR, CDR2 FQNEAQ (reference sequence). The CDR3 DNA reads TGTGCCAGCAGCCCCGAATCTCCTAGCCTCTACAATGAGCAGTTCTTC. Amino acid sequence: CASSPESPSLYNEQFF. The full variable domain, completed using reference TRBV7-9 and TRBJ2-1, is DTGVSQNPRHKITKRGQNVTFRCDPISEHNRLYWYRQTLGQGPEFLTYFQNEAQLEKSRLLSDRFSAERPKGSFSTLEIQRTEQGDSAMYLCASSPESPSLYNEQFFGPGTRLTVL.

The J gene is TRBJ2-3, the V gene TRBV20-1; TRBD2 aligns across 10 bases. The CDR3 sequence is 14 residues long. CDR1 is DFQATT and CDR2 is SNEGSKA in the germline V gene (reference sequence). The V and J ends lost 7 bases and 4 bases, in that order; junction bases with no gene match: 8. The CDR3 region is CSGYTSGVPDTQYF. The CDR3 DNA follows: TGCAGTGGGTACACTAGCGGGGTCCCAGATACGCAGTATTTT.

This clonotype was counted at least ten times. The rearrangement joins TRBV6-1 to TRBJ2-3; TRBD1 matches at 10 bases. The CDR3 runs 16 residues. The V segment lost 0 bases and the J segment 4 bases; nucleotides outside the gene matches: 4. The germline V gene encodes CDR1 MNHNS and CDR2 SASEGT. CDR3 in amino acids: CASSEAPGQGSDTQYF. CDR3 coding DNA: TGTGCCAGCAGTGAAGCGCCGGGACAGGGGTCAGATACGCAGTATTTT.

This chain joins TRBV4-1 and TRBJ2-5; TRBD1 or TRBD2 may be the D gene (5 bases each). The CDR3 totals 15 residues. Trimming shortened V by 4 bases and J by 4 bases, and 16 bases separated the two germline ends. The V gene's germline CDR1 is MGHRA and CDR2 YSYEKL. CDR3 residues: CASSPLLTEGETQYF. Here the CDR3 DNA reads TGCGCCAGCAGCCCCCTTTTGACAGAGGGAGAGACCCAGTACTTC.

V gene TRBV12-3 or TRBV12-4 combines with J gene TRBJ2-5, with a tentative D call TRBD1 (6 bases). CDR3 length equals 15 residues. Trimming shortened V by 5 bases and J by 1 base, and 14 bases separated the two germline ends. In nucleotides, the CDR3 is TGTGCCAGCAGTCCAATAACAGGGATCCAAGAGACCCAGTACTTC. Residues: CASSPITGIQETQYF.

In its sample, this clonotype was seen a few times. V and J are TRBV10-3 and TRBJ2-5, with D perhaps TRBD1 (5 bases). The CDR3 extends over 15 amino acids. Germline V lookup: CDR1 ENHRY, CDR2 SYGVKD. Trimming took 1 base from V and 1 from J, leaving 10 bases between them. In DNA form, the CDR3 reads TGTGCCATCAGTGAGTGGGCAGGGTCCCAAGAGACCCAGTACTTC. This gives the protein CAISEWAGSQETQYF.

This chain links TRBV20-1 with TRBJ2-5; D might be TRBD1 (6 bases). The better agreement between TRBJ2-7 and the DNA end casts doubt on the J call. The CDR3 runs 12 residues. Germline values: CDR1 DFQATT, CDR2 SNEGSKA (reference sequence). CDR3 coding DNA: TGCAGTGCCTCGACAGGACAATACGAGCAGTACTTC. Translation: CSASTGQYEQYF.